This T cell receptor (beta chain) stems from a study of post-analysis software for immune sequencing data. Concerning this clonotype itself: As yet, its antigen is unknown.

General observations from the study: Same-batch preparations were strongly co-clustered by F measure. Comparison with controls showed significantly lower normalized Chao1 diversity in multiple sclerosis patients. Among roughly 5 TRBV segments more frequent in patients than controls were TRBV5-6, TRBV5-1 and TRBV20-1.

With 6 bases clipped from V and 2 bases from J, the junction kept 11 bases outside the gene matches. Per germline, CDR1 SGHDT and CDR2 YYEEEE. The CDR3 covers 17 residues. TCR beta cDNA libraries had unique molecular identifiers. It was from roughly 1 to 10 million T cells that approximately 500,000 cDNA molecules came. From the PCR reads, TCRdb called clonotypes with MiXCR, one entry per CDR3 protein. Among 350,000 to 500,000 distinct CDR3 sequences listed, about 39% were seen once. This receptor was taken from a girl aged 2-15 years with multiple sclerosis. The V and J genes are TRBV5-6 and TRBJ1-5; 10 bases line up with TRBD1. The specimen was blood. This chain's CDR3 is CASNNRDRGRGNQPQHF. The DNA for the CDR3 is TGTGCCAGCAACAACCGGGACAGGGGTAGGGGCAATCAGCCCCAGCATTTT.